These T cell receptor beta chains were read from a single sample in a study of T cell responses to AZD1222 COVID-19 vaccine. Clones were sequenced by immunoSEQ multiplex PCR, and TCRdb holds only the in-frame ones, with some missing. Altogether some 47,000 clones are present, 83% being singletons, with the ten largest covering around 50%. Specimen: peripheral blood, collected on day 0 of AZD1222 vaccination. The source of these receptors is an adult in good health. Both conserved end residues are part of each CDR3. A D gene is named only where the DNA matches it firmly. Some rows have no size entry. The others give once, few or many, or a class for an expanded clone.

j_call d_call clone_size v_call cdr3_nt cdr3_aa
TRBJ1-4 - - TRBV6-5 TGTGCCAGCAGACCGGGAGGGGCCGGTGAAAAACTGTTTTTT CASRPGGAGEKLFF
TRBJ2-3 - - TRBV9 TGTGCCAGCAGCCCCGAAACTGGGCAAGGAGGGACAGATACGCAGTATTTT CASSPETGQGGTDTQYF
TRBJ2-1 - - TRBV7-8 TGTGCCAGCAGCACCCAGACGGTAAGCTCCTACAATGAGCAGTTCTTC CASSTQTVSSYNEQFF
TRBJ1-4 - - TRBV27 TGTGCCAGCAGACAAGGGGGTGCTAATGAAAAACTGTTTTTT CASRQGGANEKLFF
TRBJ1-1 - - TRBV12-3/TRBV12-4 TGTGCCAGCAGCTGGGGACAGAACACTGAAGCTTTCTTT CASSWGQNTEAFF
TRBJ1-5 TRBD1 - TRBV5-8 TGTGCCAGCAGCTTCGACAGGGGAACCCGTCAGCCCCAGCATTTT CASSFDRGTRQPQHF
TRBJ2-7 TRBD2 - TRBV7-2 TGTGCCAGCAGCTTAGTTTTGGGCGGGGGCTACGAGCAGTACTTC CASSLVLGGGYEQYF
TRBJ2-7 TRBD2 - TRBV7-9 TGTGCCAGCAGCTTAGTGGGGAGGGGATCCTACGAGCAGTACTTC CASSLVGRGSYEQYF
TRBJ2-7 TRBD1 - TRBV7-9 TGTGCCAGCAGGGACGGGACAGGACCTACCTACGAGCAGTACTTC CASRDGTGPTYEQYF
TRBJ2-3 TRBD2 - TRBV29-1 TGCAGCGCCCAATGGGGGGGGACAGATACGCAGTATTTT CSAQWGGTDTQYF
TRBJ1-1 - - TRBV19 TGTGCCAGTAGTATAGGTACAGTGAACACTGAAGCTTTCTTT CASSIGTVNTEAFF
TRBJ2-1 TRBD2 - TRBV3-1/TRBV3-2 TGTGCCAGCAGCTCCCTGGGCCTAGCGGGCCTCAATGAGCAGTTCTTC CASSSLGLAGLNEQFF
TRBJ1-2 - - TRBV29-1 TGCAGCGTTGAAGTTGGGCCGGGCTATGGCTACACCTTC CSVEVGPGYGYTF
TRBJ2-3 - - TRBV19 TGTGCCAGTAGTATAGGGACAAGACTCACAGATACGCAGTATTTT CASSIGTRLTDTQYF
TRBJ2-5 - - TRBV4-1 TGCGCCAGCAGCCAAGATGGGGGGAAGGGGGAGACCCAGTACTTC CASSQDGGKGETQYF
TRBJ2-2 - few TRBV24-1 TGTGCCACCAGTGACTGGGACGGCTTCGCGAACACCGGGGAGCTGTTTTTT CATSDWDGFANTGELFF
TRBJ1-4 - - TRBV4-1 TGCGCCAGCAGCCAAGGACGTGCGGGTCACAACCAAAAACTGTTTTTT CASSQGRAGHNQKLFF
TRBJ1-2 - - TRBV28 TGTGCCAGCAGCGCACCGGGAAACAACTATGGCTACACCTTC CASSAPGNNYGYTF
TRBJ1-5 - - TRBV27 TGTGCCAGCAGTTCACAAGGAAACAGGGATCGACAGCCCCAGCATTTT CASSSQGNRDRQPQHF
TRBJ1-4 - - TRBV18 TGTGCCAGCTCACCAGGGGGAACAACTAATGAAAAACTGTTTTTT CASSPGGTTNEKLFF